This TCR beta chain was observed in a study of T cells in women clearing cervical HPV infection. Each participant carried one incident cervical HPV16 infection only. HPV was found by MY09/MY11 PCR and dot-blot genotyping. With regard to this clone: Read data end 3 residues before the CDR3 end; the end is taken from the germline J gene.

Libraries were prepared by immunoSEQ multiplex PCR; TCRdb keeps only in-frame clonotypes and omits some of them. This repertoire includes tens of thousands of clones. The ends lost 3 bases at V and 6 bases at J; junction bases unmatched: 10. This CDR3 is 15 amino acids long. Germline CDR1 and CDR2: SGHRS and YFSETQ. The TCR comes from a woman between 18 and 70 years old with a cervical HPV16 infection that either progressed to CIN3+ or cleared (not recorded which). The chain links TRBV5-1 to TRBJ2-7; 9 bases map to TRBD1. Input material: blood buffy coat. The CDR3 sequence is CASSSRSGQGREQYF. CDR3 bases read: TGCGCCAGCAGCTCCCGCTCGGGACAGGGCCGCGAG.